This is a list of T cell receptor beta chains from one sample in a study of PD-1 blockade in classical Hodgkin lymphoma. Measured with immunoSEQ multiplex PCR; TCRdb has only the in-frame clones, and not every one. The table records tens of thousands of clones, about four fifths of them present only once. Specimen: CD4+ T cells from blood, collected before the fourth cycle of nivolumab. The origin of the receptors is a human donor with classical Hodgkin lymphoma. Both conserved end residues are trimmed from each CDR3.

CDR3	V	J
ASSRTITEAF	TRBV19	TRBJ1-1
ASSLIGANVLT	TRBV5-1	TRBJ2-6
ASQGPQSPLH	TRBV6-5	TRBJ1-6
ASSPYGGSVRTQY	TRBV5-8	TRBJ2-5
ASSLPGRQNTEAF	TRBV19	TRBJ1-1
SKAINNEQF	TRBV20-1	TRBJ2-1
ASSRGDRDTDTQY	TRBV5-1	TRBJ2-3
ASIFLRAPGGYT	TRBV5-1	TRBJ1-2
ASSIIGNQPQH	TRBV19	TRBJ1-5
ASSLGQGVTYGTEAF	TRBV28	TRBJ1-1
ASSRTSGGEEEY	TRBV7-2	TRBJ2-7
ASSSAGFSYNEQF	TRBV18	TRBJ2-1
ASSLVGSDTQY	TRBV7-9	TRBJ2-3
ASTLPFVHEQY	TRBV11-2	TRBJ2-7
SAVTGIDQPQH	TRBV29-1	TRBJ1-5
ASRPTGRGEKLF	TRBV6-5	TRBJ1-4
ASSEYGQTYEQY	TRBV6-1	TRBJ2-7
ASSLVRGGGAYEQY	TRBV7-9	TRBJ2-7
ASSLGGGELF	TRBV5-1	TRBJ2-2
ASSPLHGSSSYEQY	TRBV28	TRBJ2-7
ASSRENTGELF	TRBV2	TRBJ2-2
ASSKQVPPYEQY	TRBV9	TRBJ2-7
ASRSAGGTDTQY	TRBV6-1	TRBJ2-3
ASKKQGTGQPQH	TRBV6-6	TRBJ1-5
ASSTTGEGTGELF	TRBV5-1	TRBJ2-2
SVGENGYT	TRBV29-1	TRBJ1-2
ASGQGGGSTGELF	TRBV5-1	TRBJ2-2
AWIWGAGTGELF	TRBV30	TRBJ2-2
ASSQGAGYEQY	TRBV5-1	TRBJ2-7
ASSSTGTLSYEQY	TRBV5-1	TRBJ2-7
ASSEGALNQPQH	TRBV2	TRBJ1-5
ASSYGSGEAF	TRBV6-6	TRBJ1-1
ASRGDGIYGYT	TRBV2	TRBJ1-2
ASSRVTGAGVSNTGELF	TRBV7-9	TRBJ2-2
ASSRATDTQY	TRBV5-4	TRBJ2-3
ASAVAQGGTDTQY	TRBV6-4	TRBJ2-3
ASSFSGTRPGANVLT	TRBV5-6	TRBJ2-6
ASRTGGTAGSYEQY	TRBV28	TRBJ2-7
ASSLAPGSYNEQF	TRBV5-1	TRBJ2-1
ASKLSGTSGGEEF	TRBV5-1	TRBJ2-1
ASYYGTGNMGVAGEQF	TRBV11-2	TRBJ2-1
ASRRAGALDEQY	TRBV27	TRBJ2-7
ASSGEGGPEETQY	TRBV5-1	TRBJ2-5
ASSPTRTGGRYEQY	TRBV5-1	TRBJ2-7
ASSPLGQGRRYTEAF	TRBV28	TRBJ1-1
ASSLLGAGNEQF	TRBV5-1	TRBJ2-1
ASSQGGKDSLNSPLH	TRBV4-1	TRBJ1-6
ASSRQAGTSGGSNSYNEQF	TRBV2	TRBJ2-1
ASSLGGGTEAF	TRBV5-6	TRBJ1-1
ASSADGSTDTQY	TRBV5-1	TRBJ2-3